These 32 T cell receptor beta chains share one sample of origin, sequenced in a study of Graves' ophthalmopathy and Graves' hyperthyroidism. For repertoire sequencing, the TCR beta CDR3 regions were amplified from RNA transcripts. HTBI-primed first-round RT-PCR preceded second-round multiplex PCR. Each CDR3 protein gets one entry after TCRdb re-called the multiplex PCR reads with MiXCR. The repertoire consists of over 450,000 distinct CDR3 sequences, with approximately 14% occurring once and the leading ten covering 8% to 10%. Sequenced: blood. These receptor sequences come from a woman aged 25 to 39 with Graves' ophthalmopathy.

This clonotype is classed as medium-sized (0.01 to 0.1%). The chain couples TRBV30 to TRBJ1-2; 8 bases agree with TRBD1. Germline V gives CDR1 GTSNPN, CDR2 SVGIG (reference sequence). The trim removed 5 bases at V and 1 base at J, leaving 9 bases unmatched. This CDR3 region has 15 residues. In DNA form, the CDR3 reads TGTGCCTGGGCTGGGACAGGCAACTTTAACTATGGCTACACCTTC. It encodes CAWAGTGNFNYGYTF. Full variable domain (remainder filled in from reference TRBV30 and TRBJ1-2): SQTIHQWPATLVQPVGSPLSLECTVEGTSNPNLYWYRQAAGRGLQLLFYSVGIGQISSEVPQNLSASRPQDRQFILSSKKLLLSDSGFYLCAWAGTGNFNYGYTFGSGTRLTVV.

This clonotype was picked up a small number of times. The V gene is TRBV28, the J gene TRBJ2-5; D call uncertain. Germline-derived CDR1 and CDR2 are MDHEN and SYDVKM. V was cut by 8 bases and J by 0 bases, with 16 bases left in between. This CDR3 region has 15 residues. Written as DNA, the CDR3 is TGTGCCAGCTGCTTATACTACACGTACCAAGAGACCCAGTACTTC. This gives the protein CASCLYYTYQETQYF.

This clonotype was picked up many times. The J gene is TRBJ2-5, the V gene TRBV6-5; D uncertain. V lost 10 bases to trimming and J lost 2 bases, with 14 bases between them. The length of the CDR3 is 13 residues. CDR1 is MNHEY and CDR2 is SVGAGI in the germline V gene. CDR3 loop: CATNRHPQETQYF. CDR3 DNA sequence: TGTGCCACCAACCGACACCCACAAGAGACCCAGTACTTC.

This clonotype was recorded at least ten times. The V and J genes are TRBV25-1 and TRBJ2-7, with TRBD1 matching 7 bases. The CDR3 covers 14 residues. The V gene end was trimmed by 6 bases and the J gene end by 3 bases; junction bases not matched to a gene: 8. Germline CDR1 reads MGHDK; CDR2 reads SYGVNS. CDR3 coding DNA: TGTGCCAGCAGCCAGTCGGGACAGTTCTACGAGCAGTACTTC. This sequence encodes CASSQSGQFYEQYF.

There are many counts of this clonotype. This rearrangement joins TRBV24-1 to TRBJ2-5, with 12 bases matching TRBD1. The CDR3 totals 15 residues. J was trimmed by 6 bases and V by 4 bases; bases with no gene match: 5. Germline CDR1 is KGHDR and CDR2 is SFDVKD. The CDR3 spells CATSDPGTGGQTQYF. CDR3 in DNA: TGTGCCACCAGTGACCCGGGGACAGGGGGCCAGACCCAGTACTTC.

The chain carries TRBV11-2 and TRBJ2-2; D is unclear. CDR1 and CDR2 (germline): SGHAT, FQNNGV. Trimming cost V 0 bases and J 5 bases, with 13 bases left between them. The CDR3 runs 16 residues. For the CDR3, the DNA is TGTGCCAGCAGCTTAGAGGCCGGGTGGGGAACCGGGGAGCTGTTTTTT. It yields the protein CASSLEAGWGTGELFF.

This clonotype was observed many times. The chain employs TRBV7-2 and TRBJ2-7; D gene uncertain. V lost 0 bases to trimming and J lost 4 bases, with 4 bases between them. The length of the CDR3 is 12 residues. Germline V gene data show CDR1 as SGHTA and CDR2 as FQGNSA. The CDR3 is CASSLAEYEQYF. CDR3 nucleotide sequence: TGTGCCAGCAGCTTAGCCGAATACGAGCAGTACTTC. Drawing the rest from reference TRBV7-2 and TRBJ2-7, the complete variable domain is GAGVSQSPSNKVTEKGKDVELRCDPISGHTALYWYRQSLGQGLEFLIYFQGNSAPDKSGLPSDRFSAERTGGSVSTLTIQRTQQEDSAVYLCASSLAEYEQYFGPGTRLTVT.

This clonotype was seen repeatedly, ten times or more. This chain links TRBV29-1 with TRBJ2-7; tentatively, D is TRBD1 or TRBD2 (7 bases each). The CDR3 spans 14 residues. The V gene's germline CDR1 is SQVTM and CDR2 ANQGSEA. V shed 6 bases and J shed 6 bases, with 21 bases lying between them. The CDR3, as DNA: TGCAGCGTCCCCATGAGCGGGACAGTCGGCGAGCAGTACTTC. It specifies CSVPMSGTVGEQYF.

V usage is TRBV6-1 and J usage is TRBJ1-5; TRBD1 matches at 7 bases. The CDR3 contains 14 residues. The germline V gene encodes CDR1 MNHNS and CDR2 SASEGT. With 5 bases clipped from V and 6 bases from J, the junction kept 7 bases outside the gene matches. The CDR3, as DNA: TGTGCCAGCAGTCGAGGGACAGACGGTCAGCCCCAGCATTTT. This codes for CASSRGTDGQPQHF.

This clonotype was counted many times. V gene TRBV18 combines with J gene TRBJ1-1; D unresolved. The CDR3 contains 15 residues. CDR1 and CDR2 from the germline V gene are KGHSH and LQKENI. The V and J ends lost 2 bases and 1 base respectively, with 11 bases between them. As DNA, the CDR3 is TGTGCCAGCTCACCAGTGTTACAAAGGAACACTGAAGCTTTCTTT. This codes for CASSPVLQRNTEAFF.

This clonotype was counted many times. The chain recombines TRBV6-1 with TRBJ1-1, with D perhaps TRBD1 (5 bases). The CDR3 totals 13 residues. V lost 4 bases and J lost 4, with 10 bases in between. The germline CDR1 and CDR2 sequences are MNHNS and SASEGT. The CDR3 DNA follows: TGTGCCAGCAGTGGACAGCGGGGCACTGAAGCTTTCTTT. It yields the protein CASSGQRGTEAFF.

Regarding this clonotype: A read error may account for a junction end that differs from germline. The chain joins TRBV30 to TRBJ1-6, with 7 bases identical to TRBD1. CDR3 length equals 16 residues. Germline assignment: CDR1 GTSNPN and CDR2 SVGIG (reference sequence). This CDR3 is CAWRSTGDSHNSPLYF. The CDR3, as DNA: TGTGCCTGGAGGAGTACTGGGGACAGCCATAATTCACCCCTCTACTTT.

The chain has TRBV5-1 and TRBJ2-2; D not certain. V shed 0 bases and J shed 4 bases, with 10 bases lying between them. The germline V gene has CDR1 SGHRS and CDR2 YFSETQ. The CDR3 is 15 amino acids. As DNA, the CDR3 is TGCGCCAGCAGCTTGGGGACCGAACGCACCGGGGAGCTGTTTTTT. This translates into CASSLGTERTGELFF.

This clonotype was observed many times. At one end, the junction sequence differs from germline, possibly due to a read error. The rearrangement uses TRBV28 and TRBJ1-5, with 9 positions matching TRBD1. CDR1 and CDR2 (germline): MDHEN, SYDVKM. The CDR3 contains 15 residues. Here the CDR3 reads CASRRLTGGKQPQHF. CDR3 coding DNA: TGTGCCAGCAGACGATTAACAGGGGGCAAACAGCCCCAGCATTTT.

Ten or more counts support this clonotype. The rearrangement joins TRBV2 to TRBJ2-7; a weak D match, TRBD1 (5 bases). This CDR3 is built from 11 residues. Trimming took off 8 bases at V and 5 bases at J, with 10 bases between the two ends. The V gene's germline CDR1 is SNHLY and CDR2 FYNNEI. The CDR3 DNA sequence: TGTGCCAGCCAGGGCTTCGACGAGCAGTACTTC. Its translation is CASQGFDEQYF.

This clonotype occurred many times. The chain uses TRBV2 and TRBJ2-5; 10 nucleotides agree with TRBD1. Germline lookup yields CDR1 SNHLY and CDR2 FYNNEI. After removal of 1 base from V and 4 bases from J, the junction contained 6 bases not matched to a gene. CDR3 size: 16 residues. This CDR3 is CASSEDPGTGAETQYF. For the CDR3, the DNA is TGTGCCAGCAGTGAAGATCCCGGGACAGGGGCAGAGACCCAGTACTTC.

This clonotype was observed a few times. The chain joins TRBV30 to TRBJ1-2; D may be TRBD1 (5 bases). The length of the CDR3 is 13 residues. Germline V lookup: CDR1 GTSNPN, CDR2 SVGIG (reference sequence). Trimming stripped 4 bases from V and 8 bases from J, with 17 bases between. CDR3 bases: TGTGCCTGGAACCAGGGCACTAACTGGGGCTACACCTTC. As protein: CAWNQGTNWGYTF.

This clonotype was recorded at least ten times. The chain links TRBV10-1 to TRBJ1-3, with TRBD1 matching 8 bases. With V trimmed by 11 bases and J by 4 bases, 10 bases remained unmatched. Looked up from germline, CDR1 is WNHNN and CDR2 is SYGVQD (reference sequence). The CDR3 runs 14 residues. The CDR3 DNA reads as TGCGCCGGATCAGGGGGCACCTTAGGAAACACCATATATTTT. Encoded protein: CAGSGGTLGNTIYF.

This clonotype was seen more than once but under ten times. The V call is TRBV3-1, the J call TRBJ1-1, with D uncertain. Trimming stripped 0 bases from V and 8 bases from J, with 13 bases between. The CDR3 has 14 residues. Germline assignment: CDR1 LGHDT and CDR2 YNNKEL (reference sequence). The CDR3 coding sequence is TGTGCCAGCAGCCAAGATGGAGCCTTCGGGGAAGCTTTCTTT. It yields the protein CASSQDGAFGEAFF.

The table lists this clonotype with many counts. The CDR3: CASSSNGQGGYEQYF. The CDR3 DNA reads as TGCGCCAGCAGCTCCAATGGACAGGGAGGCTACGAGCAGTACTTC. The J gene is TRBJ2-7, the V gene TRBV5-1; 8 bases align to TRBD1. CDR1 is SGHRS and CDR2 is YFSETQ in the germline V gene. This CDR3 contains 15 residues. V dropped 3 bases and J dropped 3; count of bases not matched to a gene: 8.

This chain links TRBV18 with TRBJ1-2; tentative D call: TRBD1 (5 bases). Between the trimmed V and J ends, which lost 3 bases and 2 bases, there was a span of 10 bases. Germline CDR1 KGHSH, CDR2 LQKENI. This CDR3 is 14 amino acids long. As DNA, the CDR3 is TGTGCCAGCTCACCCGAGGGACTGAACTATGGCTACACCTTC. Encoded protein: CASSPEGLNYGYTF.

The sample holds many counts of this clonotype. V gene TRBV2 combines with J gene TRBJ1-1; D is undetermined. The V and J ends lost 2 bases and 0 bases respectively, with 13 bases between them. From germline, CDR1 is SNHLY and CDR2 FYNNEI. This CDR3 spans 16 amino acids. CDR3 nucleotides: TGTGCCAGCAGTGAAATGAAGGGAATAGTGAACACTGAAGCTTTCTTT. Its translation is CASSEMKGIVNTEAFF.

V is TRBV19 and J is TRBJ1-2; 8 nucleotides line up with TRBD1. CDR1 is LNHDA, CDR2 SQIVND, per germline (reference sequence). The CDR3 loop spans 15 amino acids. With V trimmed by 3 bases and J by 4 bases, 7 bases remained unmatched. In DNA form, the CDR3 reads TGTGCCAGTAGTATGACCTCGGACAGGGTCTATGGCTACACCTTC. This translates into CASSMTSDRVYGYTF.

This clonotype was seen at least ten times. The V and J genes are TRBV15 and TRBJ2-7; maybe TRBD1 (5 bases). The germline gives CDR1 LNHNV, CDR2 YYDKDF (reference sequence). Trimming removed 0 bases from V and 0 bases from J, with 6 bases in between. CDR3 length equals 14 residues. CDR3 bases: TGTGCCACCAGCAGAGACAGGGACTCCTACGAGCAGTACTTC. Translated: CATSRDRDSYEQYF.

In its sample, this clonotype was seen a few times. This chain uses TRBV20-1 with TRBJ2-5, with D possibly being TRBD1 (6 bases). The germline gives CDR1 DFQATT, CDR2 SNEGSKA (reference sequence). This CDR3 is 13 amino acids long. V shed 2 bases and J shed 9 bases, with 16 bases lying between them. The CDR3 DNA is TGCAGTGCTAGAAAAAACAGGGACGAGGCCCAGTACTTC. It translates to CSARKNRDEAQYF.

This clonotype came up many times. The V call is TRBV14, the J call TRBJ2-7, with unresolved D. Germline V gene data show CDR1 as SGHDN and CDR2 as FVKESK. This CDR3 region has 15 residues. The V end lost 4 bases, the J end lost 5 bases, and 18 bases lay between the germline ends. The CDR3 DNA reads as TGTGCCAGCAGCCCCCGAGACGACATCCCCAACGAGCAGTACTTC. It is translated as CASSPRDDIPNEQYF.

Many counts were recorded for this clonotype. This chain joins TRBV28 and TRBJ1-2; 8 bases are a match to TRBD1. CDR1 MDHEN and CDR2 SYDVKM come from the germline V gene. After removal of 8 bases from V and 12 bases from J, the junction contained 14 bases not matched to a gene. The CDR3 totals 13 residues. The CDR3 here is CASSETGEYGDTF. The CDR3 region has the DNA TGTGCCAGCTCAGAGACAGGGGAATACGGAGACACCTTC.

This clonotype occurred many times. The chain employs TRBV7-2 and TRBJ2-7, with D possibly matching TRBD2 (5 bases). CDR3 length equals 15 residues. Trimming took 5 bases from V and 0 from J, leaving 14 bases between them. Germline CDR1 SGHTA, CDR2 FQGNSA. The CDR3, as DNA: TGTGCCAGCAGCCCGGAGGCGCGAGTCTCCTACGAGCAGTACTTC. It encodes CASSPEARVSYEQYF.

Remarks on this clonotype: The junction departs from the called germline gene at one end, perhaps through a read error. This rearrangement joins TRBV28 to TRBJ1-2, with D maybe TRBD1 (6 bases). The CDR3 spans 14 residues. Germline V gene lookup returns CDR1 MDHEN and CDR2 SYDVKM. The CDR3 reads CSSSNYRVNYGYTF. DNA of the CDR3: TGTTCCAGCAGTAACTACAGGGTTAACTATGGTTACACCTTC.

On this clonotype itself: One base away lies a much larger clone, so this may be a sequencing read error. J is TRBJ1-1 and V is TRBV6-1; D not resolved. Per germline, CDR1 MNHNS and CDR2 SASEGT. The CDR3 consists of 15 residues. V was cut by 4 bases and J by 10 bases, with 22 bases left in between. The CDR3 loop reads CASSGGDMYERGAFF. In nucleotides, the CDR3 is TGTGCCAGCAGTGGAGGAGACATGTACGAACGGGGAGCTTTCTTT.

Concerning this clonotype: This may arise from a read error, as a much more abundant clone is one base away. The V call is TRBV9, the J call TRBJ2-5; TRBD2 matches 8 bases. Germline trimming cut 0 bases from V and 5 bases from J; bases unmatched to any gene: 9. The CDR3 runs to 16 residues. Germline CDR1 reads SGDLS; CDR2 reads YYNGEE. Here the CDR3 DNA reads TGTGCCAGCAGCGTAGATAGTAACGGGGGGGCGGAGACCCAGTACTTC. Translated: CASSVDSNGGAETQYF. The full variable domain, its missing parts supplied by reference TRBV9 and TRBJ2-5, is DSGVTQTPKHLITATGQRVTLRCSPRSGDLSVYWYQQSLDQGLQFLIQYYNGEERAKGNILERFSAQQFPDLHSELNLSSLELGDSALYFCASSVDSNGGAETQYFGPGTRLLVL.

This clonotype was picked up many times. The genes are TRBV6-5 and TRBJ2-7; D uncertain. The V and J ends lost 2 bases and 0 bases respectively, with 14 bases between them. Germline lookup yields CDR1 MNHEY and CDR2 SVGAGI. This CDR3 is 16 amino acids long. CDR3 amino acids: CASSYGLRDSSYEQYF. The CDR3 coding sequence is TGTGCCAGCAGTTACGGGCTCCGCGATAGCTCCTACGAGCAGTACTTC.